These T cell receptor beta chains were read from a single sample in a study of T cells in Graves' hyperthyroidism and ophthalmopathy. TCRdb passed the multiplex PCR reads through MiXCR, listing each CDR3 protein once. The sample lists about 420,000 distinct CDR3 sequences, 15% to 18% occurring once. The sequenced material came from blood. The receptors here all came from a woman aged 18-29 years with Graves' hyperthyroidism. Each CDR3 is given with its conserved first and last residue. Each record gives: J gene, V gene, clone size, D gene, CDR3 DNA, CDR3 protein. D genes are given only for firm matches. Expanded clones are given a class, and other clones once, few, many or no size at all.

TRBJ2-4 | TRBV11-2 | many | TRBD1 | TGTGCCAGCAGCTTAGGGGGACAGGGACACCGCCTAGCCAAAAACATTCAGTACTTC | CASSLGGQGHRLAKNIQYF
TRBJ1-2 | TRBV3-1 | - | - | TGTGCCAGCAGCCACCCCTGGGACTATGGCTACACCTTC | CASSHPWDYGYTF
TRBJ2-3 | TRBV9 | few | TRBD2 | TGTGCCAGCAGCGCGAGCGGGACGAACCCCACAGATACGCAGTATTTT | CASSASGTNPTDTQYF
TRBJ2-1 | TRBV7-2 | many | - | TGTGCCAGCAGCTTCCCTCGAGGGGCCCTAAATGAGCAGTTCTTC | CASSFPRGALNEQFF
TRBJ1-2 | TRBV30 | many | - | TGTGCCTGGAGTGCTTGGGGTAGCTATGGCTACACCTTC | CAWSAWGSYGYTF
TRBJ1-1 | TRBV19 | - | TRBD1 | TGTGCCACCAGCGGAGGGGGCCTGGGGACTGAAGCTTTCTTT | CATSGGGLGTEAFF
TRBJ2-7 | TRBV6-1 | many | - | TGTGCCAGCAGTGAAGAGGTCGGCCCGCCCACCTACGAGCAGTACTTC | CASSEEVGPPTYEQYF
TRBJ1-5 | TRBV19 | few | TRBD1 | TGTGCCAGTAGTGACGGACAGGGGAAGACACTCTATCAGCCCCAGCATTTT | CASSDGQGKTLYQPQHF
TRBJ1-5 | TRBV7-9 | few | TRBD1 | TGTGCCTGCAGCCCAACAGGGGGTAATCAGCCCCAGCATTTT | CACSPTGGNQPQHF
TRBJ1-5 | TRBV19 | few | TRBD1 | TGTGCCAGTAGCGGCGACAGGGCACCTAATCAGCCCCAGCATTTT | CASSGDRAPNQPQHF
TRBJ2-7 | TRBV6-1 | many | - | TGTGCCAGCAGTGAAATTCGGAAATCCAGCTCCTACGAGCAGTACTTC | CASSEIRKSSSYEQYF
TRBJ2-7 | TRBV9 | many | TRBD2 | TGTGCCAGCAGCGTAGGACTAGCCGCGGACGAGCAGTACTTC | CASSVGLAADEQYF
TRBJ2-5 | TRBV18 | many | - | TGTGCCAGCTCACCTGAAAGAGAGACCCAGTACTTC | CASSPERETQYF
TRBJ2-7 | TRBV2 | many | TRBD2 | TGTGCCAGCAGTGACCGGCTAGCGGACTACGAGCAGTACTTC | CASSDRLADYEQYF
TRBJ2-7 | TRBV20-1 | - | - | TGCAGTGCTAGTATCCCGTATGGGGGGAAATCCTACGAGCAGTACTTC | CSASIPYGGKSYEQYF
TRBJ1-6 | TRBV6-1 | - | - | TGTGCCAGCGACCGAGGGGAGGGGTCACCCCTCCACTTT | CASDRGEGSPLHF
TRBJ1-2 | TRBV13 | many | - | TGTGCCAGCAGCTTAGGCCGCAGGAGTTATGGGCCCAACTATGGCTACACCTTC | CASSLGRRSYGPNYGYTF
TRBJ2-7 | TRBV20-1 | - | TRBD2 | TGCAGTGCTTTCCCGAGCGGGATGGGCGAGCAGTACTTC | CSAFPSGMGEQYF
TRBJ2-3 | TRBV29-1 | many | TRBD2 | TGCAGCGTTCATGGGACTAGCGGTCTCACAGATACGCAGTATTTT | CSVHGTSGLTDTQYF
TRBJ2-2 | TRBV2 | - | - | TGTGCCAGCAGTGAGGATCTGGGCGGGGAGCTGTTTTTT | CASSEDLGGELFF
TRBJ2-7 | TRBV13 | once | - | TGTGCCAGCAGCTTGGGATGGGGGAGCTCCTACGAGCAGTACTTC | CASSLGWGSSYEQYF
TRBJ1-2 | TRBV6-5 | many | - | TGTGCCAGCAGTTACTCGGAAGCGTACAGCTACACCTTC | CASSYSEAYSYTF
TRBJ1-6 | TRBV9 | many | - | TGTGCCAGCAGCCCACAAGGGGCCACGGGTTCACCCCTCCACTTT | CASSPQGATGSPLHF
TRBJ2-7 | TRBV7-6 | many | - | TGTGCCAGCAGCTTAGAGGTGGGTTACGAGCAGTACTTC | CASSLEVGYEQYF
TRBJ2-7 | TRBV5-1 | - | - | TGCGCCAGCAGCGGCGGATTTGGAGAGAGGGCTATGAACGAGCAGTACTTC | CASSGGFGERAMNEQYF
TRBJ2-3 | TRBV27 | few | TRBD2 | TGTGCCAGCAGTTTAAATGCGGGAGCAACGGCAGATACGCAGTATTTT | CASSLNAGATADTQYF
TRBJ2-3 | TRBV7-9 | many | TRBD2 | TGTGCCAGCCTAAAGCGGGGGACAGATACGCAGTATTTT | CASLKRGTDTQYF
TRBJ2-6 | TRBV3-1 | few | - | TGTGCCAGCAGCCCCCAAGGAGGTCACGGGGCCAACGTCCTGACTTTC | CASSPQGGHGANVLTF
TRBJ2-7 | TRBV28 | - | - | TGTGCCAGCAGTTGGCCGGGGGCCTACGAGCAGTACTTC | CASSWPGAYEQYF
TRBJ2-5 | TRBV9 | few | - | TGTGCCAGCAGCGTAGACCAGGGGACCCAGTACTTC | CASSVDQGTQYF
TRBJ2-1 | TRBV6-1 | many | - | TGTGCCAGCAGTTTGGGTTCCTGGCTCCGACCCCCCGCTGAGCAGTTCTTC | CASSLGSWLRPPAEQFF
TRBJ2-2 | TRBV6-5 | few | - | TGTGCCAGCAGTTACAGGGATCCCGGGGAGCTGTTTTTT | CASSYRDPGELFF
TRBJ2-5 | TRBV20-1 | few | - | TGCAGTGCTGGCCGAGGGGGTCGGGTAGAGACCCAGTACTTC | CSAGRGGRVETQYF
TRBJ2-7 | TRBV20-1 | many | TRBD1 | TGCAGTGCTAGTGAGTACAGGGGTATGGGAGAGCAGTACTTC | CSASEYRGMGEQYF
TRBJ1-2 | TRBV27 | many | - | TGTGCCAGCAGTTTATCAGAGTCCTATGGCTACACCTTC | CASSLSESYGYTF
TRBJ1-4 | TRBV11-2 | - | - | TGTGCCAGCAGCCGTACCATCCCACAGGGCACTAATGAAAAACTGTTTTTT | CASSRTIPQGTNEKLFF
TRBJ1-6 | TRBV18 | few | - | TGTGCCAGCTCACCAACCCTACCGGTTGGTTCCTATAATTCACCCCTCCACTTT | CASSPTLPVGSYNSPLHF
TRBJ2-7 | TRBV6-1 | many | - | TGTGCCAGCAGTTACCGGGCGCCCGAGCAGTACTTC | CASSYRAPEQYF
TRBJ2-3 | TRBV18 | many | - | TGTGCCAGCTCACCACTGGGACGGAGGAGCACAGATACGCAGTATTTT | CASSPLGRRSTDTQYF
TRBJ2-5 | TRBV6-1 | - | TRBD1 | TGTGCCAGCAGCCGGGCGCAGGGGGTTACAAACCAAGAGACCCAGTACTTC | CASSRAQGVTNQETQYF
TRBJ1-3 | TRBV20-1 | many | TRBD1 | TGCAGTGCTAGAGACCAGGGGGGATCCGGAAACACCATATATTTT | CSARDQGGSGNTIYF
TRBJ2-5 | TRBV7-9 | - | - | TGTGCCAGCAGCTTCGACCGGGTAGGGAAAGAGACCCAGTACTTC | CASSFDRVGKETQYF
TRBJ2-1 | TRBV19 | - | - | TGTGCCAGTAGTACCCGGGACCCGAAAAGACCAGAAGAGCAGTTCTTC | CASSTRDPKRPEEQFF
TRBJ2-5 | TRBV11-3 | many | - | TGTGCCAGCAGCTTGGGGTATCGGGACTTGCGTGAGACCCAGTACTTC | CASSLGYRDLRETQYF
TRBJ2-3 | TRBV24-1 | many | - | TGTGCCACCAGTGACCGGGGACCAGTGGATACGCAGTATTTT | CATSDRGPVDTQYF
TRBJ2-3 | TRBV4-1 | - | TRBD2 | TGCGCCAGCAGCCAAGTAGGGACTAGGAGGCTTGCAGATACGCAGTATTTT | CASSQVGTRRLADTQYF
TRBJ1-2 | TRBV4-1 | - | - | TGCGCCAGCAGCCAAGCGGGGGGAGAAAAGGCCTATGGCTACACCTTC | CASSQAGGEKAYGYTF
TRBJ1-5 | TRBV6-4 | many | - | TGTGCCAGCAGTGTAGTGGGAAGGGGGGACAATCAGCCCCAGCATTTT | CASSVVGRGDNQPQHF
TRBJ2-1 | TRBV10-1 | once | TRBD2 | TGCGCCAGTTCCGCGGGAGGGCTCGGGAATGAGCAGTTCTTC | CASSAGGLGNEQFF
TRBJ2-5 | TRBV30 | - | - | TGTGCCTGGAGGAACGGGGGGCGCCCCTTGGTGACCCAGTACTTC | CAWRNGGRPLVTQYF
TRBJ1-3 | TRBV27 | - | TRBD1 | TGTGCCAGCAGTCCGGTATGGGACAGGGTGGACACCATATATTTT | CASSPVWDRVDTIYF
TRBJ1-3 | TRBV2 | many | - | TGTGCCAGCAGTGAAGATGCAGGGGGAAACACCATATATTTT | CASSEDAGGNTIYF
TRBJ1-2 | TRBV6-2/TRBV6-3 | many | - | TGTGCCAGCACCGTCTCCTGGACTAACTATGGCTACACCTTC | CASTVSWTNYGYTF
TRBJ2-7 | TRBV27 | many | - | TGTGCCAGCAGTTTAACAGGGTTCTCCTACGAGCAGTACTTC | CASSLTGFSYEQYF
TRBJ1-2 | TRBV3-1 | - | - | TGTGCCAGCAGCCAAGCAACAGGGCTTGCCGGCTACACCTTC | CASSQATGLAGYTF
TRBJ1-1 | TRBV9 | many | - | TGTGCCAGCAGCGTAGACCTGACGAACACTGAAGCTTTCTTT | CASSVDLTNTEAFF